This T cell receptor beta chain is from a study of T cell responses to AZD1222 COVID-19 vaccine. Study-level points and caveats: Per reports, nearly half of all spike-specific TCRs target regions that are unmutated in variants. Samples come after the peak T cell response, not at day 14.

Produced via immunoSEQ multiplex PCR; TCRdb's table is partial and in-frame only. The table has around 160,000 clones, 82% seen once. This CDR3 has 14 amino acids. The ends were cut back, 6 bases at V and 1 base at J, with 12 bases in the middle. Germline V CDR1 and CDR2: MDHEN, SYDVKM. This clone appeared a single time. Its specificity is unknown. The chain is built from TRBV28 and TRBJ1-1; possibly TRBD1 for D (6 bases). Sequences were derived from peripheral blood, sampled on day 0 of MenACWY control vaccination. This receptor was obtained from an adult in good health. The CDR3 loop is CASRAGARNTEAFF. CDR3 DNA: TGTGCCAGCAGGGCGGGGGCGAGGAACACTGAAGCTTTCTTT.